Described below is a single T cell receptor (beta chain) sequence and its context. CDR3 length: 15 residues. Germline V gene data show CDR1 as SGHRS and CDR2 as YFSETQ. V was trimmed by 4 bases and J by 7 bases, leaving 17 bases between them. Measured with immunoSEQ multiplex PCR; TCRdb has only the in-frame clones, and not every one. This sample yields roughly 400,000 clones, of which around nine tenths are seen a single time; approximately 10% belongs to the top ten. The sample originates from a study of blood T cell repertoires in COVID-19. The sample comprised PBMCs or T cells enriched from blood (not recorded which). V gene TRBV5-1 combines with J gene TRBJ1-4; the D is unclear. The source is a woman in her fifties or sixties who had recovered from COVID-19. The DNA for the CDR3 is TGCGCCAGCAGCCAATTTGATCGGGAGGGTGAAAAACTGTTTTTT. The encoded protein is CASSQFDREGEKLFF.